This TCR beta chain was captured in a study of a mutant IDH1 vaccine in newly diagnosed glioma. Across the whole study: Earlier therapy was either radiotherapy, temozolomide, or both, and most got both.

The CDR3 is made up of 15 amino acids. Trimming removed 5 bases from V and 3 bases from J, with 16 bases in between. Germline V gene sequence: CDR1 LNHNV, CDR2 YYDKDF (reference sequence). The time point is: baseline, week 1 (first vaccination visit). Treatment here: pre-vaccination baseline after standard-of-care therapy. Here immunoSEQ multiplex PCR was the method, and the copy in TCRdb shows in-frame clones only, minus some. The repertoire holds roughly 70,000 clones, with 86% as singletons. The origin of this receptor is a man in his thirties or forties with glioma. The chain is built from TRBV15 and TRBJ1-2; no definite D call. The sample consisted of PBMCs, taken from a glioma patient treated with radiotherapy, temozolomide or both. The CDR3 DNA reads TGTGCCACCAGCCTAGACGGGAGGGTTCACTATGGCTACACCTTC. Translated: CATSLDGRVHYGYTF. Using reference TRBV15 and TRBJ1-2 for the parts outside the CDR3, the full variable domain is DAMVIQNPRYQVTQFGKPVTLSCSQTLNHNVMYWYQQKSSQAPKLLFHYYDKDFNNEADTPDNFQSRRPNTSFCFLDIRSPGLGDTAMYLCATSLDGRVHYGYTFGSGTRLTVV.